Described below is a single T cell receptor (beta chain) sequence and its context. The target antigen is unknown. This entry comes from a study of T cell repertoires and HLA-DP antigens. The CDR3 extends over 16 amino acids. Average purity of the negatively selected CD4+ T cells was approximately 98%. Clones were sequenced by immunoSEQ multiplex PCR, and TCRdb holds only the in-frame ones, with some missing. Here the sample spans roughly 110,000 clones, over 90% being singletons. The V gene is TRBV21-1, the J gene TRBJ2-3; TRBD2 reflects the table's D call only, with no check against the DNA. TRBV21-1 is classified as a pseudogene. The receptor's source is a woman between 18 and 29 years old in good health and CMV-seronegative. Input material: CD4+ T cells from PBMCs. CDR3 protein: CASSKASGGNTDTQYF. The CDR3 DNA reads TGTGCCAGCAGCAAAGCTAGCGGAGGAAACACAGATACGCAGTATTTT.